This T cell receptor (beta chain) stems from a study of blood T cell repertoires in COVID-19 (dated by TCRdb to 2018 to 2020). For the study in its entirety: The collaborator samples originated in the United States, Italy and Spain and spanned the acute and convalescent phases of COVID-19. The dataset comprised deeply sampled blood TCRbeta repertoires from subjects exposed to, actively infected with, or recovered from COVID-19. Samples were obtained from the ongoing ImmuneRACE study (first 160 participants) and from some 1,300 subjects provided by 6 global collaborators. The sample metadata nearly always contained a de-identified subject ID, COVID-19 status, age in years and sex. The material from the prospective study consisted of cDNA or gDNA derived from T cells, B-cell-depleted T cells, or PBMCs. Where available, HLA class I and class II types were taken from metadata supplied by the sample provider and were not determined by assay-based typing. A freely available public database, intended as a resource for researchers studying the immune response to SARS-CoV-2, is where the repertoires were released.

Results and caveats for the whole study, not just this receptor: The amount of clinical and demographic metadata varied by source and participant and was provided uncurated.

CDR1 is given as SGHKS and CDR2 as YYEKEE, both from the germline V gene (reference sequence). The CDR3 holds 16 amino acids from the cysteine to the phenylalanine. Only the CDR3 portion is preserved as DNA: 48 bases, with reading frame beginning at the first base. V is shortened by 4 bases, J by 4 bases, and the region joining them spans 15 bases. TCRbeta CDR3 regions were amplified from genomic DNA using the immunoSEQ Assay, a bias-controlled multiplex PCR. The paper's data handling went like this. The number of nucleated cells in each sample was estimated from the amplification of reference gene primers within the assay. To quantify the absolute abundance of each unique TCRbeta CDR3 rearrangement, sequence reads were collapsed and filtered. For each sample, productive Simpson clonality was calculated as the square root of Simpson's diversity index across productive rearrangements. This immuneACCESS table, as held by TCRdb, lists in-frame sequences with V and J called but not all clones. Of the missing ones, under half trace to an unresolved V gene in checked studies; the others have no known cause. V and J calls plus clone size are reproduced from that table; the DNA served to infer D and trimming. The sample table lists around 210,000 clones, over 70% of them with a count of one. 5.5% of the sample is in the top ten clones.

Whole blood was collected in K2EDTA tubes by collaborating institutions according to the institutions' own protocols. Collaborator samples were shipped for TCRbeta analysis as frozen whole blood, isolated PBMCs, or DNA extracted from either sample type. In this sample, this clone turned up a few times. Its antigen target is currently unknown. No clone much larger than this one lies a single base away; base qualities are absent. Sequenced input: peripheral blood. Recombination joined TRBV5-5 with TRBJ2-6, and TRBD1 may be the D gene, going by 6 matching bases. The receptor was derived from a woman in her seventies with acute or convalescent COVID-19. The DNA sequence is given as TGTGCCAGCAGCCCATCCCCAGGGGCCGGGGCCAACGTCCTGACTTTC. The encoded protein is CASSPSPGAGANVLTF.